Presented here are 13 T cell receptor beta chains from one specimen sequenced in a study of Ad26.COV2.S vaccination and SARS-CoV-2 variants. Documented treatment: about 20 received Ad26.COV2.S at low or high dose, single or two shots; five or six received placebo; per-sample allocation not given. After the first vaccine or placebo injection, samples were drawn on day 63. TCRdb keeps only in-frame clones here, not all; method: immunoSEQ multiplex PCR. The sample holds a few hundred thousand clones, 90% seen once. The sequences come from peripheral blood, collected in a trial of Ad26.COV2.S vaccine versus placebo. Receptors originate from a person aged 18-60 years who received the Ad26.COV2.S COVID-19 vaccine or a placebo.

CDR3 loop: CASNDRGYEQYF. For the CDR3, the DNA is TGTGCCAGCAATGACCGGGGGTACGAGCAGTACTTC. The chain has TRBV2 and TRBJ2-7, with D tentatively TRBD2 (6 bases). V was trimmed by 7 bases and J by 4 bases, leaving 11 bases between them. The CDR3 covers 12 residues. CDR1 is SNHLY, CDR2 FYNNEI, per germline. Together with reference TRBV2 and TRBJ2-7, the CDR3 gives the full variable domain: EPEVTQTPSHQVTQMGQEVILRCVPISNHLYFYWYRQILGQKVEFLVSFYNNEISEKSEIFDDQFSVERPDGSNFTLKIRSTKLEDSAMYFCASNDRGYEQYFGPGTRLTVT.

This sequence joins TRBV19 and TRBJ2-7, with a possible D match to TRBD2 (5 bases). The CDR3 loop spans 13 amino acids. Germline V CDR1 and CDR2: LNHDA, SQIVND (reference sequence). Between the trimmed V and J ends, which lost 5 bases and 0 bases, there was a span of 8 bases. CDR3 coding DNA: TGTGCCAGTAGTGCCGGGAACTCCTACGAGCAGTACTTC. Protein: CASSAGNSYEQYF.

The chain links TRBV7-2 to TRBJ2-3; TRBD2 agrees at 7 bases. Looked up from germline, CDR1 is SGHTA and CDR2 is FQGNSA. V was clipped by 0 bases and J by 0 bases; unmatched bases: 3. This CDR3 contains 16 residues. CDR3 DNA sequence: TGTGCCAGCAGCTTAGCTGGAGCGGGGAGCACAGATACGCAGTATTTT. This gives the protein CASSLAGAGSTDTQYF.

The gene calls are TRBV6-6 and TRBJ2-3; a weak D match, TRBD2 (5 bases). Trimming removed 3 bases at V and 0 bases at J, with 13 bases between. The V gene's germline CDR1 is MNHNY and CDR2 SVGAGI (reference sequence). CDR3 length: 16 residues. CDR3 amino acids: CASSYDRETSTDTQYF. The CDR3 DNA follows: TGTGCCAGCAGTTATGACCGGGAAACCAGCACAGATACGCAGTATTTT.

This clone has only one observation. V is TRBV19 and J is TRBJ1-5; D may be TRBD1 (6 bases). Germline V gene data show CDR1 as LNHDA and CDR2 as SQIVND (reference sequence). The CDR3 sequence is 17 residues long. Trimming stripped 3 bases from V and 1 base from J, with 16 bases between. This chain's CDR3 is CASSIDLQGISNQPQHF. CDR3 nucleotides: TGTGCCAGTAGTATTGACCTACAGGGAATCAGCAATCAGCCCCAGCATTTT.

V is TRBV3-1 (or the pseudogene TRBV3-2) and J is TRBJ1-1, with no clear D. V lost 0 bases to trimming and J lost 11 bases, with 10 bases between them. The CDR3 has 12 residues. Germline lookup yields CDR1 LGHDT and CDR2 YNNKEL (reference sequence). In DNA form, the CDR3 reads TGTGCCAGCAGCCAAGAATCCAGGAAGGCTTTCTTT. The encoded protein is CASSQESRKAFF.

As to this clone: Other DNA sequences from this sample encode an identical CDR3 as well. The V and J genes are TRBV12-3 or TRBV12-4 and TRBJ1-1, with D possibly being TRBD1 (6 bases). CDR3 length equals 13 residues. Between the trimmed V and J ends, which lost 6 bases and 1 base, there was a span of 9 bases. CDR3 sequence (DNA): TGTGCCAGCAGCCAACAGGGGAACACTGAAGCTTTCTTT. This gives the protein CASSQQGNTEAFF.

This clone was seen a few times. V and J are TRBV18 and TRBJ2-7; 10 bases fit TRBD1. J gave up 4 bases and V 6 bases, and 9 bases lay outside the gene matches. CDR1 and CDR2 from the germline V gene are KGHSH and LQKENI. This CDR3 contains 15 residues. CDR3 loop: CASSPGQGNNYEQYF. The CDR3 region has the DNA TGTGCCAGCTCGCCGGGACAGGGGAATAATTACGAGCAGTACTTC.

The V and J genes are TRBV2 and TRBJ2-7; 8 bases line up with TRBD1. The CDR3 runs 14 residues. The germline CDR1 and CDR2 sequences are SNHLY and FYNNEI. V was pared by 4 bases and J by 3 bases, with 5 bases of the junction left unmatched. Here the CDR3 DNA reads TGTGCCAGCAGTGCTCAGGGGGCTCGCTACGAGCAGTACTTC. Its translation: CASSAQGARYEQYF.

The chain recombines TRBV6-5 with TRBJ1-1, with D uncertain. Germline CDR1 MNHEY, CDR2 SVGAGI. The CDR3 is 15 residues long. The V and J ends lost 5 bases and 1 base respectively, with 14 bases between them. CDR3 nucleotide sequence: TGTGCCAGCAGTCACGTCCCGCCAGAGAACACTGAAGCTTTCTTT. Residues: CASSHVPPENTEAFF.

The chain links TRBV5-6 to TRBJ2-7; the D gene is possibly TRBD1 (5 bases). There are 13 residues in the CDR3. Germline V gives CDR1 SGHDT, CDR2 YYEEEE. V shed 5 bases and J shed 1 base, with 10 bases lying between them. The CDR3 DNA follows: TGTGCCAGCAGTCAGGGATTATCCTACGAGCAGTACTTC. Protein product: CASSQGLSYEQYF.

This sequence joins TRBV18 and TRBJ2-1, with D perhaps TRBD2 (6 bases). V lost 3 bases and J 3 bases, leaving 15 bases between the germline ends. The CDR3 runs to 16 residues. CDR1 is KGHSH and CDR2 is LQKENI in the germline V gene. DNA of the CDR3: TGTGCCAGCTCACCGGTGGGGGGTGCCGGCTACAATGAGCAGTTCTTC. This codes for CASSPVGGAGYNEQFF.

The chain combines TRBV5-1 with TRBJ2-1, with a tentative D call TRBD2 (5 bases). Germline loops: CDR1 SGHRS, CDR2 YFSETQ. The germline V and J ends were trimmed by 0 bases and 9 bases, with 7 bases remaining between them. CDR3 length equals 12 residues. In DNA, the CDR3 is TGCGCCAGCAGCTTGGCCGGGATTGAGCAGTTCTTC. Protein product: CASSLAGIEQFF.